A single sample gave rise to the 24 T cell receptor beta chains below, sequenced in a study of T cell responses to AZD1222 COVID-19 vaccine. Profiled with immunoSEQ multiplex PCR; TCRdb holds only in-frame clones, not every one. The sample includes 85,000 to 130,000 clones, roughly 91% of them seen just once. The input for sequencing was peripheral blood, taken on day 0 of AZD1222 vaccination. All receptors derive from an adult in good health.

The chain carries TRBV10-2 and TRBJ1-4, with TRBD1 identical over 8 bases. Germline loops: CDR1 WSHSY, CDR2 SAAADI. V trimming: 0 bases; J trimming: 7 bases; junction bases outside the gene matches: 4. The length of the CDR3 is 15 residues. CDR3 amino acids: CASSESNRGTEKLFF. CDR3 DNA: TGCGCCAGCAGTGAGTCGAACAGGGGGACTGAAAAACTGTTTTTT.

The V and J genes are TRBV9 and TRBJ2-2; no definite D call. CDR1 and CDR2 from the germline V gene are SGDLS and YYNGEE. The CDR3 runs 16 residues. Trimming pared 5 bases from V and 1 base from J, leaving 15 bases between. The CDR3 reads CASSLQSTGNTGELFF. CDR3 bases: TGTGCCAGCAGTCTCCAGTCGACTGGGAACACCGGGGAGCTGTTTTTT.

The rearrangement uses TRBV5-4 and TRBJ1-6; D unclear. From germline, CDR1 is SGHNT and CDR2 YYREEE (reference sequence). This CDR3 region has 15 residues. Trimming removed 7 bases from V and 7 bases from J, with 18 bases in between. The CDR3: CASRTWTPQNSPLHF. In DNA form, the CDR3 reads TGTGCCAGCCGCACCTGGACTCCCCAAAATTCACCCCTCCACTTT.

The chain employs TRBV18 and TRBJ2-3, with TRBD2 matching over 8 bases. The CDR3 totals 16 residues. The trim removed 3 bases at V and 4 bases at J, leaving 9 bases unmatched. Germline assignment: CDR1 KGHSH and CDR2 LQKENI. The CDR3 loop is CASSPGKTSVPDTQYF. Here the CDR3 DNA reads TGTGCCAGCTCACCTGGGAAGACTAGCGTCCCAGATACGCAGTATTTT.

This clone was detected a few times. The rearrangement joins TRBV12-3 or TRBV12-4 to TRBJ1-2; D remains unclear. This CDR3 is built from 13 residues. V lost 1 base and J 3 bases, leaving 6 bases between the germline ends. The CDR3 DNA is TGTGCCAGCAGTTTAGGGGAAGACTATGGCTACACCTTC. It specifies CASSLGEDYGYTF.

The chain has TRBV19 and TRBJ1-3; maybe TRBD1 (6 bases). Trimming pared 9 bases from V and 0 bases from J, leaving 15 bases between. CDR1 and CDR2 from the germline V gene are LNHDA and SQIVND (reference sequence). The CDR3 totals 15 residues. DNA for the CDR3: TGTGCCAGCTCGACAGGTGAACACTCTGGAAACACCATATATTTT. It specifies CASSTGEHSGNTIYF.

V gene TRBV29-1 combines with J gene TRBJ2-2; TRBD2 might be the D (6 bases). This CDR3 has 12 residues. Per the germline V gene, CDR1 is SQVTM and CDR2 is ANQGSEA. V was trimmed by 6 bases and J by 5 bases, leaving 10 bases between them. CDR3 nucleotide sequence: TGCAGCGTGGGGAGGCAGACCGGGGAGCTGTTTTTT. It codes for CSVGRQTGELFF.

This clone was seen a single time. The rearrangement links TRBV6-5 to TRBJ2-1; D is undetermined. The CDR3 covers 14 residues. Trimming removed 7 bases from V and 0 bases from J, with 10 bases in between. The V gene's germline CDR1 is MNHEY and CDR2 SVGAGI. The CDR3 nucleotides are TGTGCCAGCATGGTGGAAAGCTCCTACAATGAGCAGTTCTTC. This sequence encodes CASMVESSYNEQFF.

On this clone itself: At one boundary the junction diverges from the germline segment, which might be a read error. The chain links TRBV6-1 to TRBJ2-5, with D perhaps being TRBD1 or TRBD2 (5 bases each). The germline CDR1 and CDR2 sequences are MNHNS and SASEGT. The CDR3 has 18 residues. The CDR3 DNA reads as TGTGCCAGCAGTGAAGAGAGGGGCGGACCACCCGGCCAAAAGACCCAGTACTTC. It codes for CASSEERGGPPGQKTQYF.

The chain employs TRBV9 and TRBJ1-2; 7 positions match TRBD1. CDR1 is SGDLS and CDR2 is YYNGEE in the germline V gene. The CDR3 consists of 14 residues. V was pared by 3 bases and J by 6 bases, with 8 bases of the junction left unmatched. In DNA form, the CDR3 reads TGTGCCAGCAGCGAGGAGGGAACAGGGGATGGCTACACCTTC. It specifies CASSEEGTGDGYTF.

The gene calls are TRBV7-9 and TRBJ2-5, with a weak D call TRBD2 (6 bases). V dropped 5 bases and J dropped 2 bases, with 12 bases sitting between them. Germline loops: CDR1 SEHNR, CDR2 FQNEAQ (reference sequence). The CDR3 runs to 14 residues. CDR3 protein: CASSVGDWQETQYF. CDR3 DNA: TGTGCCAGCAGCGTTGGGGACTGGCAAGAGACCCAGTACTTC.

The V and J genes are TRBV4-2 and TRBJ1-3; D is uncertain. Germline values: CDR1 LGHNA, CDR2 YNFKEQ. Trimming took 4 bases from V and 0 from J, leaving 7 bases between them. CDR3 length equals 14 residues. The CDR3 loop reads CASSLGSSGNTIYF. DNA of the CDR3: TGTGCCAGCAGCCTGGGGAGCTCTGGAAACACCATATATTTT.

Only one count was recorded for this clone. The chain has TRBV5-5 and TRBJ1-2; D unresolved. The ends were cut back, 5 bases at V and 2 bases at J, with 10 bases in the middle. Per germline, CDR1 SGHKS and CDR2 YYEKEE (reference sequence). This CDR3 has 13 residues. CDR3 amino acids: CASSIGNNYGYTF. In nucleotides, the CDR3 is TGTGCCAGCAGTATCGGGAACAACTATGGCTACACCTTC.

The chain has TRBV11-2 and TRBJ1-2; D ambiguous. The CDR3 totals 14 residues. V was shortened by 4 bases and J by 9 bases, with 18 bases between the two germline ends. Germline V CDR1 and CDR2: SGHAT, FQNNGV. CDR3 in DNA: TGTGCCAGCAGCTCACCCCACCTCGGACCGCGCTACACCTTC. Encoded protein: CASSSPHLGPRYTF. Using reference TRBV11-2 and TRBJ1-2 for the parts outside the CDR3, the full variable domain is EAGVAQSPRYKIIEKRQSVAFWCNPISGHATLYWYQQILGQGPKLLIQFQNNGVVDDSQLPKDRFSAERLKGVDSTLKIQPAKLEDSAVYLCASSSPHLGPRYTFGSGTRLTVV.

Here the CDR3 reads CASSLHQGDGYTF. DNA for the CDR3: TGTGCCAGCAGCTTACACCAGGGAGATGGCTACACCTTC. This chain joins TRBV7-6 and TRBJ1-2; weak D call: TRBD1 (5 bases). CDR3 length: 13 residues. Per germline, CDR1 SGHVS and CDR2 FNYEAQ. V lost 2 bases to trimming and J lost 6 bases, with 10 bases between them.

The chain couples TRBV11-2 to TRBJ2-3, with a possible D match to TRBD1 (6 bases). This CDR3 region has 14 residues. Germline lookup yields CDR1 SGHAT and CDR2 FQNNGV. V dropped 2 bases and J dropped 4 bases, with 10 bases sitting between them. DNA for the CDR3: TGTGCCAGCAGCTTAACACAGGGCCCAGATACGCAGTATTTT. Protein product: CASSLTQGPDTQYF.

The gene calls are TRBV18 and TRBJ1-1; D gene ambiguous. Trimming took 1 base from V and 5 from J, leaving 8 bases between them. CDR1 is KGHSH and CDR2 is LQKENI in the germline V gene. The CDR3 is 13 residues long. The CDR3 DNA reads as TGTGCCAGCTCACCACTCCCATCGACTGAAGCTTTCTTT. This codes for CASSPLPSTEAFF.

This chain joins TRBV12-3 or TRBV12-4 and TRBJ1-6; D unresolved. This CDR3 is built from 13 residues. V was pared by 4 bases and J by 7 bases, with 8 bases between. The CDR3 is CASSSKGNSPLHF. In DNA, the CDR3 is TGTGCCAGCAGTTCGAAAGGGAATTCACCCCTCCACTTT.

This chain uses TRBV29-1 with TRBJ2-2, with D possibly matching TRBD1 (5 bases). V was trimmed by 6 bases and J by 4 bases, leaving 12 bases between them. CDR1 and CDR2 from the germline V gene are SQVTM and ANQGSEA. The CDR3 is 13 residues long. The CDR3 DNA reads TGCAGCGTCGCCCAGGGTATCACCGGGGAGCTGTTTTTT. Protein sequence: CSVAQGITGELFF.

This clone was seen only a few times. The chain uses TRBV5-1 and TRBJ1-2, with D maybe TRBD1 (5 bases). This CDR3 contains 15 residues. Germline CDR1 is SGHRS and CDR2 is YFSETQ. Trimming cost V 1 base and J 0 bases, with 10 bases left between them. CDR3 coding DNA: TGCGCCAGCAGCTTGATGCCAGGGTCTAACTATGGCTACACCTTC. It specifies CASSLMPGSNYGYTF.

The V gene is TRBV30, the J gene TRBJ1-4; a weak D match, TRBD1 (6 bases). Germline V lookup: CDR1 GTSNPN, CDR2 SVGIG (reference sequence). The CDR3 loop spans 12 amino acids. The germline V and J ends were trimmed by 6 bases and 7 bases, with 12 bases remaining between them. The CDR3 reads CACNTGSEKLFF. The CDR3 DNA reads TGTGCCTGTAACACAGGGAGTGAAAAACTGTTTTTT. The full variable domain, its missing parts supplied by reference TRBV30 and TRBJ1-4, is SQTIHQWPATLVQPVGSPLSLECTVEGTSNPNLYWYRQAAGRGLQLLFYSVGIGQISSEVPQNLSASRPQDRQFILSSKKLLLSDSGFYLCACNTGSEKLFFGSGTQLSVL.

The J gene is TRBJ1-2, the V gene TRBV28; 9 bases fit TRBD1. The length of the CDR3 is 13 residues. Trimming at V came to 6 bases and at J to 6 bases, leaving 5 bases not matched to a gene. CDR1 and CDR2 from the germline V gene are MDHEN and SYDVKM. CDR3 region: CASSQGQGNGYTF. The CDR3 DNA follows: TGTGCCAGCAGCCAGGGACAGGGTAATGGCTACACCTTC.

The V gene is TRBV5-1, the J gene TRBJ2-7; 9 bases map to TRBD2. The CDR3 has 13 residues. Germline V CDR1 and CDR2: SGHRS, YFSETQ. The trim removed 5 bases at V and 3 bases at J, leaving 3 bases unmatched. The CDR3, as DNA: TGCGCCAGCAGTACTAGCGGGCTCTACGAGCAGTACTTC. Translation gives CASSTSGLYEQYF.

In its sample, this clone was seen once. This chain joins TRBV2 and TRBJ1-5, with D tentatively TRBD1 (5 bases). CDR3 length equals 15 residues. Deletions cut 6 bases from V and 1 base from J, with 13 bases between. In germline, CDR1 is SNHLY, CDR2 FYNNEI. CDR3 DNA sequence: TGTGCCAGCAGAGCCAACGGGGCGAGCAATCAGCCCCAGCATTTT. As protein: CASRANGASNQPQHF.